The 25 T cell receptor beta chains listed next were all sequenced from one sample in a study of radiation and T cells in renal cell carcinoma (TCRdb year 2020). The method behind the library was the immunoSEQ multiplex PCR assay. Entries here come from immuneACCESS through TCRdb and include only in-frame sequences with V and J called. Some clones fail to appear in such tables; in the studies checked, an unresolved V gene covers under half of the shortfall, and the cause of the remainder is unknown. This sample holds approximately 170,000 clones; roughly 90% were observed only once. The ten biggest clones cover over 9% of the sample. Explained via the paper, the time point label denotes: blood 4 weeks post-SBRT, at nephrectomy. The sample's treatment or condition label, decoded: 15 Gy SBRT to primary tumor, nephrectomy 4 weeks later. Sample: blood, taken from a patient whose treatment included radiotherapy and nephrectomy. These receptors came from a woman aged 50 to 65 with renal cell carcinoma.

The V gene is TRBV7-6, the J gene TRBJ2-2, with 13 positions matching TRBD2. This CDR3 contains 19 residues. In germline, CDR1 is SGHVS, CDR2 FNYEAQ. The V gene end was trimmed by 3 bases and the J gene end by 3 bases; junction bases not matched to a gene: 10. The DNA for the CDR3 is TGTGCCAGCAGCTTTAGGGGACTAGCGGGGCAAGGATACACCGGGGAGCTGTTTTTT. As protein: CASSFRGLAGQGYTGELFF. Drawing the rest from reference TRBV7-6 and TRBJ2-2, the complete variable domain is GAGVSQSPRYKVTKRGQDVALRCDPISGHVSLYWYRQALGQGPEFLTYFNYEAQQDKSGLPNDRFSAERPEGSISTLTIQRTEQRDSAMYRCASSFRGLAGQGYTGELFFGEGSRLTVL.

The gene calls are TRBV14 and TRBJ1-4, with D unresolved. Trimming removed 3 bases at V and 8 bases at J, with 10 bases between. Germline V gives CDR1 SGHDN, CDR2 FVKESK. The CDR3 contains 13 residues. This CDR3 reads CASSQRREEKLFF. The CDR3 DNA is TGTGCCAGCAGCCAGCGCCGGGAGGAAAAACTGTTTTTT. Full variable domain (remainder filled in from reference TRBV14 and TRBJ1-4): EAGVTQFPSHSVIEKGQTVTLRCDPISGHDNLYWYRRVMGKEIKFLLHFVKESKQDESGMPNNRFLAERTGGTYSTLKVQPAELEDSGVYFCASSQRREEKLFFGSGTQLSVL.

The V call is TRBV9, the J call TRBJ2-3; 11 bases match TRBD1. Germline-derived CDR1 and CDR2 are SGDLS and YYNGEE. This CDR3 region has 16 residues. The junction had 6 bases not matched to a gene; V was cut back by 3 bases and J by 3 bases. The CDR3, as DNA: TGTGCCAGCAGCGCCGGACAGGGGGCCCCTACAGATACGCAGTATTTT. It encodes CASSAGQGAPTDTQYF.

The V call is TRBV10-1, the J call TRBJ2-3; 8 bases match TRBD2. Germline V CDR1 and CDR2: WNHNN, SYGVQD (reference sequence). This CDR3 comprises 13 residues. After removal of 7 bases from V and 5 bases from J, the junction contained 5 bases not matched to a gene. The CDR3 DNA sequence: TGCGCCAGCAATCTCGGGGGGGGAGATACGCAGTATTTT. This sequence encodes CASNLGGGDTQYF.

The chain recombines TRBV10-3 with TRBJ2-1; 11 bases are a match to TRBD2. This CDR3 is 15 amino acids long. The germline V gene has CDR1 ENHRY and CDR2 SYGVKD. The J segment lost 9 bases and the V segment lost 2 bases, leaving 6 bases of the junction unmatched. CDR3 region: CAISESSGGAREQFF. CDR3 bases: TGTGCCATCAGTGAGAGTAGCGGGGGGGCCCGTGAGCAGTTCTTC.

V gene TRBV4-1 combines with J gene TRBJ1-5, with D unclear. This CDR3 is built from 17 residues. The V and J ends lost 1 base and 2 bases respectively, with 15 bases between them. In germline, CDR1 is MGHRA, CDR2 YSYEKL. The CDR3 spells CASSQVPPKFGNQPQHF. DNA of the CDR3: TGCGCCAGCAGCCAAGTTCCCCCGAAATTCGGCAATCAGCCCCAGCATTTT.

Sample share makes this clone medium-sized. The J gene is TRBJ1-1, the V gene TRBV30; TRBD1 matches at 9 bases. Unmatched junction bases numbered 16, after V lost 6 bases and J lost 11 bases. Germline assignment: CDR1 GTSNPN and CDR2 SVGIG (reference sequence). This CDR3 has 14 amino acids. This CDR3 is CACNLRDRVYLAFF. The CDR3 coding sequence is TGTGCCTGTAACCTCCGGGACAGGGTTTATTTGGCTTTCTTT.

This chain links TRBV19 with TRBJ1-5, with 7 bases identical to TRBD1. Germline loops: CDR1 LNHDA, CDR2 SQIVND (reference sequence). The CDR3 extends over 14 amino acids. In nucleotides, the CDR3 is TGTGCTTCTACAGGGGAGGCATACAATCAGCCCCAGCATTTT. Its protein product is CASTGEAYNQPQHF.

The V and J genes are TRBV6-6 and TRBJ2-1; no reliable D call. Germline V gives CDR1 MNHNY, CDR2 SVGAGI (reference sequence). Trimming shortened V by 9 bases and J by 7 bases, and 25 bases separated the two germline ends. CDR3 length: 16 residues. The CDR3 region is CASFTGRPRTRNEQFF. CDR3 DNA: TGTGCCAGTTTTACCGGGCGCCCCCGAACAAGGAATGAGCAGTTCTTC.

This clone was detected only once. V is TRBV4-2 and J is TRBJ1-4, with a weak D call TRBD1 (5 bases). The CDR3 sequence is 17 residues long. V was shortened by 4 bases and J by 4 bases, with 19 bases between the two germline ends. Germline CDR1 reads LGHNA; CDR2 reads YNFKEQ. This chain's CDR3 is CASSRGWGGDDNEKLFF. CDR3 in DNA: TGTGCCAGCAGCCGGGGGTGGGGTGGGGACGATAATGAAAAACTGTTTTTT.

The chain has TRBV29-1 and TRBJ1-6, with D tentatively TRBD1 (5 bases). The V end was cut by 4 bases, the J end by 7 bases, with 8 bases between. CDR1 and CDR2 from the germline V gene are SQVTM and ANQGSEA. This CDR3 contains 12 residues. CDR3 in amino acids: CSVGEGNSPLHF. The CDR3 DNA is TGCAGCGTTGGGGAGGGGAATTCACCCCTCCACTTT.

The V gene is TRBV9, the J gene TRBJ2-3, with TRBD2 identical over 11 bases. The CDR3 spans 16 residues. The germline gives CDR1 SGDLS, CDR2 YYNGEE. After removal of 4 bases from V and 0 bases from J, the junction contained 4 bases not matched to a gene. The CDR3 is CASSPRLAGSTDTQYF. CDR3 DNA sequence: TGTGCCAGCAGCCCGCGACTAGCGGGAAGCACAGATACGCAGTATTTT. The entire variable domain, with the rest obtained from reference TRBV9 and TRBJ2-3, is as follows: DSGVTQTPKHLITATGQRVTLRCSPRSGDLSVYWYQQSLDQGLQFLIQYYNGEERAKGNILERFSAQQFPDLHSELNLSSLELGDSALYFCASSPRLAGSTDTQYFGPGTRLTVL.

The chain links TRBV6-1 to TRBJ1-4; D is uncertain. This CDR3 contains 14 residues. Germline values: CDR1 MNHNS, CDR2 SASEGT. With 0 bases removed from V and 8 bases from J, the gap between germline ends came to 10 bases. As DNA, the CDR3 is TGTGCCAGCAGTGAAGCAGTTTTGGGGGAAAAACTGTTTTTT. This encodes CASSEAVLGEKLFF.

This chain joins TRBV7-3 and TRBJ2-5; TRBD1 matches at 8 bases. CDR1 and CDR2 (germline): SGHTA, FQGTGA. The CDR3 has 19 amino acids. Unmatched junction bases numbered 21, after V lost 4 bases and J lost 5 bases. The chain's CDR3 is CASSSGDPWAGGVGETQYF. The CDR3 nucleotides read TGTGCCAGCAGCTCCGGGGACCCCTGGGCAGGGGGCGTTGGGGAGACCCAGTACTTC.

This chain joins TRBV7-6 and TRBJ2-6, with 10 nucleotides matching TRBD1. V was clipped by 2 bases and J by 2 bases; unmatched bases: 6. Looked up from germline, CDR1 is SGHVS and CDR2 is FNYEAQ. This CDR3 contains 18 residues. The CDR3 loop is CASSLRRQGATGANVLTF. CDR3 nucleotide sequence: TGTGCCAGCAGCTTAAGGAGACAGGGGGCAACTGGGGCCAACGTCCTGACTTTC. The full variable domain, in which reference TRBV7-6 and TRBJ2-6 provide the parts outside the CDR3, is GAGVSQSPRYKVTKRGQDVALRCDPISGHVSLYWYRQALGQGPEFLTYFNYEAQQDKSGLPNDRFSAERPEGSISTLTIQRTEQRDSAMYRCASSLRRQGATGANVLTFGAGSRLTVL.

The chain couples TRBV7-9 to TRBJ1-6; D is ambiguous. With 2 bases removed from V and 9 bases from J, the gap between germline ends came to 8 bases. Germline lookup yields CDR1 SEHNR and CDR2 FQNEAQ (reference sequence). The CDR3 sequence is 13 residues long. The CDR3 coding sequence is TGTGCCAGCAGCTTACAACAGAGTTCACCCCTCCACTTT. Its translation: CASSLQQSSPLHF.

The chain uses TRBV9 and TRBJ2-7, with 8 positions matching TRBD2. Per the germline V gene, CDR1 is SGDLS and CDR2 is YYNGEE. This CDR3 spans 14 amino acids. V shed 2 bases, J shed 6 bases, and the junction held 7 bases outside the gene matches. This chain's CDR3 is CASSVGTSIVEQYF. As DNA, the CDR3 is TGTGCCAGCAGCGTCGGGACTAGTATCGTCGAGCAGTACTTC.

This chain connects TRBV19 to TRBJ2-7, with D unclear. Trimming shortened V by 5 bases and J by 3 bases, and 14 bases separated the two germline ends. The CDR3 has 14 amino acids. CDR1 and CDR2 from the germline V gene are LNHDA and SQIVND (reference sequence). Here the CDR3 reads CASSPMDVSYEQYF. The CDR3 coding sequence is TGTGCCAGTAGTCCCATGGACGTGAGCTACGAGCAGTACTTC.

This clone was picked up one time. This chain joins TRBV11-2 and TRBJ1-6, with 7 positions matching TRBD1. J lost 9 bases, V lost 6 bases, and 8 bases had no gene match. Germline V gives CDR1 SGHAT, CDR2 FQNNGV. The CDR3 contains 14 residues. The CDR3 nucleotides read TGTGCCAGCAGATATGACAGGGCTCTTTCACCCCTCCACTTT. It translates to CASRYDRALSPLHF.

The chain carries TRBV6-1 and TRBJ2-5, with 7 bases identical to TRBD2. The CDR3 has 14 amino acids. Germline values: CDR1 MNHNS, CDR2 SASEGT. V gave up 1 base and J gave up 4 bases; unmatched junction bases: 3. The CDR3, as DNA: TGTGCCAGCAGTGAAGAGTCTAGCGGAGAGACCCAGTACTTC. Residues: CASSEESSGETQYF.

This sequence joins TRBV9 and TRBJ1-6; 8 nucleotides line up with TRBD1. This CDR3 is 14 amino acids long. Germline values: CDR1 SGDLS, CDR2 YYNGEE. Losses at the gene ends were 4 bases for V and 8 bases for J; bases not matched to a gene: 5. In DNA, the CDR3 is TGTGCCAGCAGCTATACAGGGGGTGATTCACCCCTCCACTTT. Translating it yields CASSYTGGDSPLHF.

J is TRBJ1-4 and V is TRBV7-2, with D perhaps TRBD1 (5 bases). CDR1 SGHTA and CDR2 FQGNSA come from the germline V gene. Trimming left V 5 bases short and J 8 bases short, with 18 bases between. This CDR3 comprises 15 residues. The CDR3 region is CASSANGAEGEKLFF. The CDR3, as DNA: TGTGCCAGCAGCGCGAACGGGGCTGAAGGAGAAAAACTGTTTTTT.

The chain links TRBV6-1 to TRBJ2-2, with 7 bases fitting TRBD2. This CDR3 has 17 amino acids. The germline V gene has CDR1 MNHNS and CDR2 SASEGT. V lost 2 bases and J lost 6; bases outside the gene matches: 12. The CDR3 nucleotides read TGTGCCAGCAGTGAAATTGAAGGGAGGGGCAGCCCCGGGGAGCTGTTTTTT. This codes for CASSEIEGRGSPGELFF.

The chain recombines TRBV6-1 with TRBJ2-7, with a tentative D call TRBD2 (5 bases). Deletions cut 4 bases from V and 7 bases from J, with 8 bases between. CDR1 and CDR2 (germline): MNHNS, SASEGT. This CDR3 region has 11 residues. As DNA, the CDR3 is TGTGCCAGCAGTGCCGGAGGAGAGCAGTACTTC. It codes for CASSAGGEQYF.

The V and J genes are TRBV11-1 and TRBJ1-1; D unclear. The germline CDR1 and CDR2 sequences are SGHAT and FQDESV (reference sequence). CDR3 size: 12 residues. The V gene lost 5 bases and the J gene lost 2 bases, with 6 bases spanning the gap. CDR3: CASSRENTEAFF. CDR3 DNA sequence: TGTGCCAGCAGCCGCGAAAACACTGAAGCTTTCTTT. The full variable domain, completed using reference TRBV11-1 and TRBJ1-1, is EAEVAQSPRYKITEKSQAVAFWCDPISGHATLYWYRQILGQGPELLVQFQDESVVDDSQLPKDRFSAERLKGVDSTLKIQPAELGDSAMYLCASSRENTEAFFGQGTRLTVV.